Reported below is one T cell receptor (beta chain). These data are taken from a study of blood T cell repertoires in COVID-19. Profiled with immunoSEQ multiplex PCR; TCRdb holds only in-frame clones, not every one. The data hold approximately 200,000 clones, with roughly nine tenths observed a single time. The CDR3 has 17 amino acids. Germline CDR1 is SGDLS and CDR2 is YYNGEE. The V and J ends lost 3 bases and 3 bases, in that order; junction bases with no gene match: 10. This clonotype was obtained from a woman between 50 and 59 years old with acute or convalescent COVID-19. The gene calls are TRBV9 and TRBJ2-2; 8 positions match TRBD2. The sample consisted of peripheral blood. In nucleotides, the CDR3 is TGTGCCAGCAGCGCCCCCTCGGGAGGGATCGACACCGGGGAGCTGTTTTTT. As protein: CASSAPSGGIDTGELFF.